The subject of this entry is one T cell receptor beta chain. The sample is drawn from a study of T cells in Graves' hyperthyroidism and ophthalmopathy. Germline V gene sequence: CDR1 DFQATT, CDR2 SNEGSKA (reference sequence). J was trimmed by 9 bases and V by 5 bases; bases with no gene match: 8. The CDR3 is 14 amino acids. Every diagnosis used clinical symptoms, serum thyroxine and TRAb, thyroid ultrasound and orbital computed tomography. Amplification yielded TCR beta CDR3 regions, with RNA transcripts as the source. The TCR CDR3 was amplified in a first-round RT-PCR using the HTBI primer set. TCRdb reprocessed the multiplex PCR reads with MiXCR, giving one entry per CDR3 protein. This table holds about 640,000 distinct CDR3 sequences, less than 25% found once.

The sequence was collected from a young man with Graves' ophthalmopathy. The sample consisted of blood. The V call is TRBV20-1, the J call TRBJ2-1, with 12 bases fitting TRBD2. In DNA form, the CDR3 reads TGCAGTGCTGTCCCTAGCGGGAGGGTTCCTGAGCAGTTCTTC. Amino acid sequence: CSAVPSGRVPEQFF.